This record covers a single T cell receptor beta chain. Its antigen remains unknown. The data stem from a study of CD8+ T cells in alopecia areata. Study-wide results and limits: Scalp sequencing captures resident alphabeta T cells of normal skin too.

The germline V and J ends were trimmed by 2 bases and 4 bases, with 10 bases remaining between them. The length of the CDR3 is 14 residues. Germline CDR1 reads SGDLS; CDR2 reads YYNGEE. Extracted from the samples, RNA was reverse transcribed into cDNA to serve as the sequencing template. Profiling relied on immunoSEQ multiplex PCR, and the TCRdb table lists in-frame clones only, not all of them. The repertoire includes more than 200,000 clones, roughly 69% of them detected once, and approximately 1.2% sits in the top ten. Peripheral blood and lesional scalp punch biopsies were taken from alopecia areata patients.

The chain joins TRBV9 to TRBJ1-3; D unclear. The sequence was obtained from a human donor with alopecia areata. Sample: CD4+ T cells sorted from blood, taken at week 0. CDR3 DNA: TGTGCCAGCAGCGTCGGCCCTCTCGGAAACACCATATATTTT. The encoded protein is CASSVGPLGNTIYF.